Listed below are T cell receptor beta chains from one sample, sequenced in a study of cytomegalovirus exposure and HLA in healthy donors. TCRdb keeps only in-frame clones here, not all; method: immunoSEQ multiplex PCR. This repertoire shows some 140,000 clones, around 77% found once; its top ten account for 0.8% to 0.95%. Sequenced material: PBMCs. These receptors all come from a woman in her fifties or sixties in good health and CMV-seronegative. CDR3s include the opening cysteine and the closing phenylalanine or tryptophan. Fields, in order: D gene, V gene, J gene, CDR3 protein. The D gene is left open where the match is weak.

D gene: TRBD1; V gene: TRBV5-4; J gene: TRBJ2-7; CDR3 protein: CASSSQSRDRPYEQYF
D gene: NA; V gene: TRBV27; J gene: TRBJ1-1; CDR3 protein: CASSLVTVWGTEAFF
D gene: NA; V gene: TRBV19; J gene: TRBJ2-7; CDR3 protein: CASSNFGGSYEQYF
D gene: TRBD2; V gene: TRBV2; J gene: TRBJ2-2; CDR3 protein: CASTGGNYWELFF
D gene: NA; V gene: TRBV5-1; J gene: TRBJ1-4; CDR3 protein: CASSARVGEKLFF
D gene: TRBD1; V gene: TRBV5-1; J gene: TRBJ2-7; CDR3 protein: CASSHNGQGDYEQYF
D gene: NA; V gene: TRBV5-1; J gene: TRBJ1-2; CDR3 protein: CASSSGVGGYTF
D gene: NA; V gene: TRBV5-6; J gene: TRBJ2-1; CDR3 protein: CASSLVTGVGNEQFF
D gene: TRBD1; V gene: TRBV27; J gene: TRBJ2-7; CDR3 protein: CASRLRTGVYEQYF
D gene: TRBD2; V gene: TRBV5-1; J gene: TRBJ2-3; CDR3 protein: CASSNPGLAGPTDTQYF
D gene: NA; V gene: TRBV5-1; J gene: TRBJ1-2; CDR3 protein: CASSLRQPYGSGYTF
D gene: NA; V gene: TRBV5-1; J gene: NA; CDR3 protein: CASSLEGAYEQYF
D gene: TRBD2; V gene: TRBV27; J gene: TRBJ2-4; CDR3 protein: CASRRLAGGRTKNIQYF
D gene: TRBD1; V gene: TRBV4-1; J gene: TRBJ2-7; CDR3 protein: CASSLFGAGGYEQYF
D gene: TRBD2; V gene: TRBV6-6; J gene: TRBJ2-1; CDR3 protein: CASRQRERFYEQFF
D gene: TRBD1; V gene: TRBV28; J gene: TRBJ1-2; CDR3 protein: CASSFGTETSGYTF
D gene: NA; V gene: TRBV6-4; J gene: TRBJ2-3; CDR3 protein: CASSEQRTDTQYF
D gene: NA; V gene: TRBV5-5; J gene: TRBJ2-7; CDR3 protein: CASSLLQAYEQYF
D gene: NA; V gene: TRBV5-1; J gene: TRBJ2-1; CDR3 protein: CASSLARTENEQFF